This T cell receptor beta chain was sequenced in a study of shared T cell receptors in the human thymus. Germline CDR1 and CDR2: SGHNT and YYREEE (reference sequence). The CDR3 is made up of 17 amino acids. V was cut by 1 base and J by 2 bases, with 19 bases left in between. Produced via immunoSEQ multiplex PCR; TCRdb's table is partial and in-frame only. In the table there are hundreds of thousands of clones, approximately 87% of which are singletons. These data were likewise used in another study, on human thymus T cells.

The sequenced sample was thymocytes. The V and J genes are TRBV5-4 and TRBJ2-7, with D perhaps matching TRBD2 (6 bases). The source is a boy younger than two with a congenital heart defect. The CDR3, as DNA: TGTGCCAGCAGCTTGTGGGGGATAGCGGAAAACCCCTACGAGCAGTACTTC. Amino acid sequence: CASSLWGIAENPYEQYF.